The 6 T cell receptor beta chains reported below all come from one sample, sequenced in a study of early T cells in non-severe SARS-CoV-2 infection. TCRdb analysed the 5' RACE reads with MiXCR anew, one entry per CDR3 protein. The repertoire includes approximately 69,000 distinct CDR3 sequences, less than 15% of them detected once, and 3% to 5% sits in the top ten. The sequenced sample was whole blood. Every receptor here comes from an adult who was a healthcare worker with PCR-confirmed SARS-CoV-2 infection or an uninfected control (not recorded which).

The chain uses TRBV7-2 and TRBJ2-2; 11 positions match TRBD2. The trim removed 7 bases at V and 7 bases at J, leaving 8 bases unmatched. CDR1 and CDR2 from the germline V gene are SGHTA and FQGNSA. The length of the CDR3 is 15 residues. The CDR3 protein is CASTPGGTSGGELFF. The CDR3 DNA reads as TGTGCCAGCACCCCAGGGGGGACTAGCGGCGGGGAGCTGTTTTTT.

The chain couples TRBV10-1 to TRBJ2-3; unclear D gene. Germline CDR1 and CDR2: WNHNN and SYGVQD (reference sequence). V was cut by 4 bases and J by 2 bases, with 10 bases left in between. The CDR3 extends over 14 amino acids. CDR3 sequence: CASSGSGPTDTQYF. The CDR3 nucleotides are TGCGCCAGCAGTGGCTCAGGCCCCACAGATACGCAGTATTTT.

This clonotype was found many times. V and J are TRBV6-1 and TRBJ1-5; TRBD1 might be the D (6 bases). This CDR3 contains 15 residues. Germline lookup yields CDR1 MNHNS and CDR2 SASEGT. V was pared by 0 bases and J by 9 bases, with 15 bases between. This chain's CDR3 is CASSEAGRGGGPQHF. The CDR3 DNA sequence: TGTGCCAGCAGTGAAGCGGGCAGGGGAGGTGGGCCCCAGCATTTT.

The chain employs TRBV7-9 and TRBJ2-7; D perhaps matches TRBD2 (6 bases). The length of the CDR3 is 14 residues. V was trimmed by 5 bases and J by 2 bases, leaving 13 bases between them. CDR1 SEHNR and CDR2 FQNEAQ come from the germline V gene (reference sequence). CDR3 sequence: CASSPGAGPYEQYF. The CDR3 nucleotides are TGTGCCAGCAGCCCCGGGGCGGGGCCCTACGAGCAGTACTTC. Supplemented by reference TRBV7-9 and TRBJ2-7, the full variable domain reads DTGVSQNPRHKITKRGQNVTFRCDPISEHNRLYWYRQTLGQGPEFLTYFQNEAQLEKSRLLSDRFSAERPKGSFSTLEIQRTEQGDSAMYLCASSPGAGPYEQYFGPGTRLTVT.

The chain carries TRBV28 and TRBJ2-3; 8 positions match TRBD2. The CDR3 length is 14 residues. Germline V gene sequence: CDR1 MDHEN, CDR2 SYDVKM. Unmatched junction bases numbered 2, after V lost 5 bases and J lost 1 base. CDR3 amino acids: CASSPTSGTDTQYF. The DNA for the CDR3 is TGTGCCAGCAGTCCGACTAGCGGCACAGATACGCAGTATTTT.

In its sample, this clonotype was seen many times. The chain has TRBV9 and TRBJ2-2; the match to TRBD2 covers 7 bases. Trimming cost V 3 bases and J 5 bases; bases outside gene matches: 16. Looked up from germline, CDR1 is SGDLS and CDR2 is YYNGEE. The CDR3 runs to 18 residues. The CDR3 region is CASSAGGGISERTGELFF. The CDR3 DNA reads TGTGCCAGCAGCGCGGGAGGAGGGATATCAGAAAGGACCGGGGAGCTGTTTTTT. The variable domain in full, with the rest retrieved from reference TRBV9 and TRBJ2-2, is DSGVTQTPKHLITATGQRVTLRCSPRSGDLSVYWYQQSLDQGLQFLIQYYNGEERAKGNILERFSAQQFPDLHSELNLSSLELGDSALYFCASSAGGGISERTGELFFGEGSRLTVL.